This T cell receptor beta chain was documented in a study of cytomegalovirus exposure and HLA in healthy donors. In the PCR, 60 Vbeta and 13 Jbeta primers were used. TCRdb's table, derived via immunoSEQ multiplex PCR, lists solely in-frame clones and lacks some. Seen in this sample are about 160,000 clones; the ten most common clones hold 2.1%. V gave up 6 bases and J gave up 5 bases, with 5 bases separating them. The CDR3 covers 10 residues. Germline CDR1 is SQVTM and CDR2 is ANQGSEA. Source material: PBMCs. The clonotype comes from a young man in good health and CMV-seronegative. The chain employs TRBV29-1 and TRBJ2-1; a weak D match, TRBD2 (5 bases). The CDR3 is CSVGDNEQFF. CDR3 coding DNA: TGCAGCGTCGGGGACAATGAGCAGTTCTTC.